This TCR beta chain comes out of a study of blood T cell repertoires in COVID-19. Overall study: Specimens from acute and convalescent COVID-19 originated in the United States, Italy and Spain.

In germline, CDR1 is LGHDT, CDR2 YNNKEL (reference sequence). The CDR3 has 17 residues. V was clipped by 4 bases and J by 6 bases; unmatched bases: 15. Sequenced by immunoSEQ multiplex PCR; TCRdb stores in-frame clones only, minus some. In the table there are 95,000 to 150,000 clones, about 70% of which are singletons. The sequence was obtained from a woman aged 70-85 years with acute or convalescent COVID-19. Sequencing used peripheral blood. This chain connects TRBV3-1 (or the pseudogene TRBV3-2) to TRBJ2-3; 8 bases match TRBD1. The CDR3 protein is CASSLYNAGTGMDTQYF. In DNA, the CDR3 is TGTGCCAGCAGCCTTTATAATGCCGGGACAGGCATGGATACGCAGTATTTT.